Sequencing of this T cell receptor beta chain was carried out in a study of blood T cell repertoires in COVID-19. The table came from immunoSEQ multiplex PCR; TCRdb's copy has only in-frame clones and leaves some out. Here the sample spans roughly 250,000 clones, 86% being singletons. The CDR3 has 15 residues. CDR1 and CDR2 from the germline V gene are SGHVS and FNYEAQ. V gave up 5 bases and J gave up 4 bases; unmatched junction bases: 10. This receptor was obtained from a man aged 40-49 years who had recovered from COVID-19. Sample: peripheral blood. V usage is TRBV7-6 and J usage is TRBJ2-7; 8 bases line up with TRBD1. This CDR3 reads CASSPRQGTKYEQYF. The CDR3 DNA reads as TGTGCCAGCAGCCCCCGACAGGGGACAAAATACGAGCAGTACTTC.